This TCR beta chain was recovered during a study of chemoradiotherapy in HPV16-positive cancers (dated by TCRdb to the early 2020s). In terms of the full investigation: Functional T-cell assays on cells from two HPV16-positive patients defined candidate HPV-specific T-cell clones and common TCR motifs. The candidate HPV-specific TCRs and motifs were then tracked in TCR repertoires from under 100 patients with HPV-related cancers. The study asked whether T-cell immunity to the HPV oncoproteins E6 and E7 changes during chemoradiotherapy and whether this immunity affects survival. The research as a whole found: Expansion of candidate HPV-specific clones and E7-related TCR motifs was observed in the tumor microenvironment during treatment, whereas no such expansion was observed for non-HPV-specific T cells. In HPV16-positive patients, expansion of HPV-responsive T cells during chemoradiotherapy was associated with improved recurrence-free survival. The functional definition of HPV-specific T cells was derived from only two HPV16-positive patients, and the survival association was reported for HPV16-positive patients.

With regard to this clone: Its antigen specificity is not known. Base quality data are lacking; no much larger clone is found one base away.

To prepare the library, the immunoSEQ multiplex PCR assay was applied. Entries here come from immuneACCESS through TCRdb and include only in-frame sequences with V and J called. Some clones fail to appear in such tables; in the studies checked, an unresolved V gene covers under half of the shortfall, and the cause of the remainder is unknown. This sample is represented by roughly 34,000 clones; more than 85% of them were singletons. The top ten clones comprise around 2.3% of the sample. V is pruned by 5 bases and J by 9 bases, leaving 7 bases of the junction without a gene match. From cysteine to phenylalanine, the CDR3 is 14 amino acids long. Solely the CDR3 DNA is kept, with 42 bases framed from the first base. CDR1 SGHDN and CDR2 FVKESK are derived from the germline V gene. Repertoires were sampled repeatedly over the course of chemoradiotherapy, so clonal expansion could be followed in the tumor microenvironment.

The chain joins TRBV14 to TRBJ2-1, with 10 bases in between that match TRBD2. This sequence originates from a human donor with HPV-associated anogenital cancer. Sequencing was performed on blood, taken from a patient who underwent chemoradiotherapy. Here the CDR3 is given as CASSAVAGGVEQFF. Read as DNA, the sequence is TGTGCCAGCAGCGCCGTAGCGGGGGGAGTTGAGCAGTTCTTC.